The 15 T cell receptor beta chains below all came from one sample that was sequenced in a study of blood T cells in healthy people across ages. For the second PCR, which ran for roughly 7 to 11 cycles, a sample-barcoded 5' primer and a J-beta primer mix were used. TCRdb fed the 5' RACE reads into MiXCR, producing one record per CDR3 protein. The table lists approximately 1,000,000 distinct CDR3 sequences, roughly two fifths of them singletons. Sequencing was performed on blood. Receptor source: a man younger than 35 in good health.

This chain joins TRBV12-3 or TRBV12-4 and TRBJ1-5, with 12 bases matching TRBD1. This CDR3 is built from 15 residues. Trimming removed 3 bases from V and 8 bases from J; junction bases left unmatched: 5. CDR3 coding DNA: TGTGCCAGCAGTTTGAGGGGACAGGGGGCGAAGCCCCAGCATTTT. This sequence encodes CASSLRGQGAKPQHF.

Notes on this clonotype: A read error may produce the germline difference seen at one junction end. V usage is TRBV7-8 and J usage is TRBJ2-3; D remains unclear. Germline CDR1 SGHVS, CDR2 FQNEAQ. The CDR3 loop spans 16 amino acids. The CDR3 loop reads CVSSPLGHASTDTQYF. The CDR3 region has the DNA TGTGTCAGCAGCCCGCTCGGTCACGCTAGCACAGATACGCAGTATTTT.

The rearrangement joins TRBV3-1 to TRBJ1-2; TRBD1 agrees at 8 bases. The germline CDR1 and CDR2 sequences are LGHDT and YNNKEL (reference sequence). V lost 1 base and J lost 4; bases outside the gene matches: 5. This CDR3 is built from 15 residues. CDR3 in DNA: TGTGCCAGCAGCCAAGTATCAGGGGGCGCCTATGGCTACACCTTC. Its translation: CASSQVSGGAYGYTF.

For this clonotype: Germline and junction disagree at one end, which may indicate a read error. This sequence joins TRBV20-1 and TRBJ1-1, with TRBD1 matching 7 bases. Germline values: CDR1 DFQATT, CDR2 SNEGSKA (reference sequence). This CDR3 spans 10 amino acids. CDR3 sequence (DNA): TGCAGGGCTAGGGGGCAGAGAGCTTTCTTT. This translates into CRARGQRAFF.

The chain links TRBV4-3 to TRBJ2-7; D gene ambiguous. The germline V and J ends were trimmed by 0 bases and 1 base, with 10 bases remaining between them. The CDR3 is made up of 15 amino acids. Looked up from germline, CDR1 is LGHNA and CDR2 is YSLEER. The CDR3 region is CASSQERVASYEQYF. Here the CDR3 DNA reads TGCGCCAGCAGCCAAGAAAGAGTCGCTTCCTACGAGCAGTACTTC.

CDR3 loop: CASSLGREGFNYGYTF. DNA of the CDR3: TGTGCCAGCAGCTTGGGGCGGGAGGGGTTCAACTATGGCTACACCTTC. The chain recombines TRBV5-5 with TRBJ1-2; tentatively, D is TRBD1 (5 bases). The germline V and J ends were trimmed by 0 bases and 2 bases, with 14 bases remaining between them. From germline, CDR1 is SGHKS and CDR2 YYEKEE (reference sequence). The CDR3 consists of 16 residues.

The V and J genes are TRBV28 and TRBJ1-4; D gene unclear. The CDR3 loop spans 16 amino acids. V was pared by 6 bases and J by 8 bases, with 22 bases between. Germline CDR1 reads MDHEN; CDR2 reads SYDVKM. The CDR3 coding sequence is TGTGCCAGCAGGACCACTAGCGACCGGGGAGGGGAAAAACTGTTTTTT. Its protein product is CASRTTSDRGGEKLFF.

This clonotype has only a few counts. V and J are TRBV12-3 or TRBV12-4 and TRBJ2-1, with TRBD1 matching 7 bases. The CDR3 has 14 residues. With 1 base clipped from V and 7 bases from J, the junction kept 4 bases outside the gene matches. The CDR3 is CASSLEQGRNEQFF. The CDR3 bases are TGTGCCAGCAGTTTAGAACAGGGGCGTAATGAGCAGTTCTTC.

This chain uses TRBV9 with TRBJ2-5, with D maybe TRBD1 (5 bases). The last part of the DNA fits TRBJ2-7 better; the J call may be wrong. This CDR3 spans 14 amino acids. CDR1 is SGDLS, CDR2 YYNGEE, per germline. CDR3 amino acids: CASSVWAGNYEQYF. Written as DNA, the CDR3 is TGTGCCAGCAGCGTGTGGGCAGGGAATTACGAGCAGTACTTC.

This chain links TRBV6-5 with TRBJ1-1, with D unclear. This CDR3 region has 14 residues. The germline gives CDR1 MNHEY, CDR2 SVGAGI. Trimming took off 6 bases at V and 1 base at J, with 12 bases between the two ends. DNA of the CDR3: TGTGCCAGCAGCCGGACCCCACAGAACACTGAAGCTTTCTTT. It is translated as CASSRTPQNTEAFF.

There are a few counts of this clonotype. The rearrangement uses TRBV28 and TRBJ2-7; TRBD2 aligns across 7 bases. Looked up from germline, CDR1 is MDHEN and CDR2 is SYDVKM. Trimming at V came to 6 bases and at J to 7 bases, leaving 18 bases not matched to a gene. The CDR3 covers 16 residues. The CDR3 DNA reads TGTGCCAGCAGCCCCCCGCCGGGACTACCTATTCTTGAGCAGTACTTC. Translating it yields CASSPPPGLPILEQYF.

Worth noting for this clonotype: A read error may account for a junction end that differs from germline. The rearrangement links TRBV9 to TRBJ1-2; tentatively, D is TRBD1 (5 bases). CDR3 length: 16 residues. Germline CDR1 reads SGDLS; CDR2 reads YYNGEE. Written as DNA, the CDR3 is TGTACCAGCAGCGTAGGCGATGGGGGTTTGATCGATGGCTACACCTTC. Its protein is CTSSVGDGGLIDGYTF.

Remarks on this clonotype: A much larger clone differs by one base, so this may be a read error. The J gene is TRBJ2-1, the V gene TRBV2, with D possibly TRBD2 on 5 matching bases. The J call could be wrong; TRBJ2-7 is a better fit for the DNA end. This CDR3 contains 15 residues. Germline V gives CDR1 SNHLY, CDR2 FYNNEI. The DNA for the CDR3 is TGTGCCAGCAGCCAAAGCGGCAGCTCCTACAATGAGCAGTACTTC. The encoded protein is CASSQSGSSYNEQYF.

This clonotype was seen a few times. V gene TRBV7-6 combines with J gene TRBJ1-1; D not resolved. The CDR3 sequence is 11 residues long. The germline gives CDR1 SGHVS, CDR2 FNYEAQ. Between the trimmed V and J ends, which lost 8 bases and 5 bases, there was a span of 9 bases. The CDR3 loop is CASAPGTEAFF. CDR3 DNA sequence: TGTGCCAGCGCCCCGGGGACTGAAGCTTTCTTT.

This chain uses TRBV28 with TRBJ2-5, with 8 bases identical to TRBD1. Trimming took 5 bases from V and 5 from J; bases not matched to a gene: 7. Germline CDR1 reads MDHEN; CDR2 reads SYDVKM. The CDR3 length is 14 residues. DNA for the CDR3: TGTGCCAGCAGTCCCCCGGACAGGGATGAGACCCAGTACTTC. This codes for CASSPPDRDETQYF.